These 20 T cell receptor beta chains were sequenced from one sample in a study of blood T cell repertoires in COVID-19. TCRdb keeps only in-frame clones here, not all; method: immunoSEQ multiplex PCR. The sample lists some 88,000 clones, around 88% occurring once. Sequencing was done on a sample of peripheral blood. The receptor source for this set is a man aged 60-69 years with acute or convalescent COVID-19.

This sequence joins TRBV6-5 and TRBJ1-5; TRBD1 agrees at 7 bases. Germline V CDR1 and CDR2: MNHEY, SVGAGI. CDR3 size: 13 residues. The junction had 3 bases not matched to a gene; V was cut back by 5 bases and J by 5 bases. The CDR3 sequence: CASSNTGDQPQHF. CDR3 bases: TGTGCCAGCAGTAATACAGGGGATCAGCCCCAGCATTTT.

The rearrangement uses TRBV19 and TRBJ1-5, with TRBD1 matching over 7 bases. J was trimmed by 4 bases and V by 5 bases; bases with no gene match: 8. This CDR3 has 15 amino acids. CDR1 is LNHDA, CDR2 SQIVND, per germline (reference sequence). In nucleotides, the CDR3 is TGTGCCAGTAGTTGGGGGATACAGGGGAATCAGCCCCAGCATTTT. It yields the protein CASSWGIQGNQPQHF.

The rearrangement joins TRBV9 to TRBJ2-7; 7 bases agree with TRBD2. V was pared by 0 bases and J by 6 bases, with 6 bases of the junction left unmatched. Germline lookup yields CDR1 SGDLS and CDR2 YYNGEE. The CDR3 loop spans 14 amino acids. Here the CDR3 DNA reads TGTGCCAGCAGCGTAGGCGAGGGAGGGGCCGAGCAGTACTTC. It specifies CASSVGEGGAEQYF.

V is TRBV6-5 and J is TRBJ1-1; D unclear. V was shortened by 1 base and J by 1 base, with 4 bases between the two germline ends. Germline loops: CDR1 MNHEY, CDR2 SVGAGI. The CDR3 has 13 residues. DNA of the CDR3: TGTGCCAGCAGTTACTTTCGGAACACTGAAGCTTTCTTT. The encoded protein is CASSYFRNTEAFF.

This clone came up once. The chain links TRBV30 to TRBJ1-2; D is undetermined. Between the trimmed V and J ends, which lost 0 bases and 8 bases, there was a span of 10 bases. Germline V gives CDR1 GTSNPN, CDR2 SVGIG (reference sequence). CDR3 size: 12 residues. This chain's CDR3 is CAWSVSGGGYTF. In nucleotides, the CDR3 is TGTGCCTGGAGTGTGAGTGGCGGAGGCTACACCTTC. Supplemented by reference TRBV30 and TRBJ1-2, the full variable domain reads SQTIHQWPATLVQPVGSPLSLECTVEGTSNPNLYWYRQAAGRGLQLLFYSVGIGQISSEVPQNLSASRPQDRQFILSSKKLLLSDSGFYLCAWSVSGGGYTFGSGTRLTVV.

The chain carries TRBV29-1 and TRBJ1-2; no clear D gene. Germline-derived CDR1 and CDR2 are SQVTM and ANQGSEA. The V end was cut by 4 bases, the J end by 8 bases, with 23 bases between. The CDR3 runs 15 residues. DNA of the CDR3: TGCAGCGTTGCGGTTCTTGGCGGTCCCTTTGGCGGCTACACCTTC. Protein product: CSVAVLGGPFGGYTF.

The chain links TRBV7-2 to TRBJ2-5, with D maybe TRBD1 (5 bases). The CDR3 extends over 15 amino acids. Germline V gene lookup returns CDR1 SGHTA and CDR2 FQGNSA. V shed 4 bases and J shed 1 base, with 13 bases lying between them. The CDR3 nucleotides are TGTGCCAGCAGCTCCGAGACAGATACCCAAGAGACCCAGTACTTC. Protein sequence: CASSSETDTQETQYF. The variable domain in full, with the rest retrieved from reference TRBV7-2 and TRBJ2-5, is GAGVSQSPSNKVTEKGKDVELRCDPISGHTALYWYRQSLGQGLEFLIYFQGNSAPDKSGLPSDRFSAERTGGSVSTLTIQRTQQEDSAVYLCASSSETDTQETQYFGPGTRLLVL.

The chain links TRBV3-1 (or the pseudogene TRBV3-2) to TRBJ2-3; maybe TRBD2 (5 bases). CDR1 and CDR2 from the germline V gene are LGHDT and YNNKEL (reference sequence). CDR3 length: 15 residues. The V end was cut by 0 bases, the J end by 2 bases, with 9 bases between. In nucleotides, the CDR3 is TGTGCCAGCAGCCAAGAGAGCGGTACCACAGATACGCAGTATTTT. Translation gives CASSQESGTTDTQYF.

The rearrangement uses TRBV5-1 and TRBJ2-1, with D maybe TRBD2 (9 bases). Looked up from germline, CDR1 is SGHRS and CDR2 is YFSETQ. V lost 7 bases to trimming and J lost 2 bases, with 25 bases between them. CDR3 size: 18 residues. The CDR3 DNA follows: TGCGCCAGCGGACCAGGGGGCGCACAGCGGGAGGCCTACAATGAGCAGTTCTTC. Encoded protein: CASGPGGAQREAYNEQFF.

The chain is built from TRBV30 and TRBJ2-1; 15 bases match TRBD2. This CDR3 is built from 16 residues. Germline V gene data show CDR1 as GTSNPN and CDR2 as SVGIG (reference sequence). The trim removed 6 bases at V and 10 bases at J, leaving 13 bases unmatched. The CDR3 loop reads CACLLGGLAGGGEQFF. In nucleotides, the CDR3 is TGTGCCTGTCTCTTGGGTGGACTAGCGGGAGGGGGGGAGCAGTTCTTC.

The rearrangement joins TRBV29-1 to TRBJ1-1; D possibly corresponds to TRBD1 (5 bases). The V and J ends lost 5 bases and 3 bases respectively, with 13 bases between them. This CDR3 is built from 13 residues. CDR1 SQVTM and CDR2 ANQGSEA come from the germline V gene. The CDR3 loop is CSVSGRVHTEAFF. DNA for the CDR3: TGCAGCGTTTCTGGCAGGGTGCACACTGAAGCTTTCTTT.

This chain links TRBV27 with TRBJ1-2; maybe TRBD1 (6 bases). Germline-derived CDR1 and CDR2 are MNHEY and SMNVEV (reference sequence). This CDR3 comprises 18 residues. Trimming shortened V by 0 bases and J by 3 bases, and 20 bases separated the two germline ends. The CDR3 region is CASSLSNFGTHLDYGYTF. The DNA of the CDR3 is TGTGCCAGCAGTTTATCGAATTTCGGGACACACCTAGACTATGGCTACACCTTC.

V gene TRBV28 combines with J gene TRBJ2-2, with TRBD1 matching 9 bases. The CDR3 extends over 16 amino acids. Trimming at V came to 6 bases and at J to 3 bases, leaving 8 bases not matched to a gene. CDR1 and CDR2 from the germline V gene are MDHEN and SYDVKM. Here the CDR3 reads CASSYRGRRDTGELFF. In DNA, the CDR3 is TGTGCCAGCAGCTACAGGGGGCGAAGGGACACCGGGGAGCTGTTTTTT.

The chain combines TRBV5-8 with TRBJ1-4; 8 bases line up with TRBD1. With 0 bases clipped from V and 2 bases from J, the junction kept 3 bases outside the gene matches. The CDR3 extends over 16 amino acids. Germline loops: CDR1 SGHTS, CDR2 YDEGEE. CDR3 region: CASSLATGGTNEKLFF. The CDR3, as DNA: TGTGCCAGCAGCTTGGCAACAGGGGGTACTAATGAAAAACTGTTTTTT.

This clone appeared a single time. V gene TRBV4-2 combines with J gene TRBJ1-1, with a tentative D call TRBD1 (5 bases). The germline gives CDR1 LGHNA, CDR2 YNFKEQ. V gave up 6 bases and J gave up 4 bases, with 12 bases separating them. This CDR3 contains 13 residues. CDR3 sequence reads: CASRPPGPTEAFF. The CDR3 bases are TGTGCCAGCAGGCCACCAGGGCCCACTGAAGCTTTCTTT.

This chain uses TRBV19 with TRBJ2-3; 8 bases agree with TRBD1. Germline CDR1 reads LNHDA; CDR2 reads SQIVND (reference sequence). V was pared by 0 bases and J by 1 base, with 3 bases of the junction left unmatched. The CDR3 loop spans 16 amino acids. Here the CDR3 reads CASSIDGGQGTDTQYF. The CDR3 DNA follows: TGTGCCAGTAGTATAGATGGGGGACAGGGCACAGATACGCAGTATTTT.

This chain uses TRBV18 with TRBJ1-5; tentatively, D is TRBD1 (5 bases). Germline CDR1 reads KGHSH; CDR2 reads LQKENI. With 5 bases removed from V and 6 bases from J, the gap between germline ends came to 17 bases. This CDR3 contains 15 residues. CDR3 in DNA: TGTGCCAGCTCAATGGGGCAAGGTTTGATTCAGCCCCAGCATTTT. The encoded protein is CASSMGQGLIQPQHF.

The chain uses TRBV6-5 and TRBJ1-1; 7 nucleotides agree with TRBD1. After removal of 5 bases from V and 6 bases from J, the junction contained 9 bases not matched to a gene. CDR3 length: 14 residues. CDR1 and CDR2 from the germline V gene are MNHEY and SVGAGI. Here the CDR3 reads CASSNRGMSAEAFF. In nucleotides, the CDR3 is TGTGCCAGCAGTAACAGGGGTATGAGTGCTGAAGCTTTCTTT.

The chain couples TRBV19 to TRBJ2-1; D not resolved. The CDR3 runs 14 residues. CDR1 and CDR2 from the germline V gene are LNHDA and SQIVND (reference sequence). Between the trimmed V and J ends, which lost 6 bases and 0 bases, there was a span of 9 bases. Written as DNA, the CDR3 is TGTGCCAGTAGGGAGTCTAGCTCCTACAATGAGCAGTTCTTC. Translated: CASRESSSYNEQFF.

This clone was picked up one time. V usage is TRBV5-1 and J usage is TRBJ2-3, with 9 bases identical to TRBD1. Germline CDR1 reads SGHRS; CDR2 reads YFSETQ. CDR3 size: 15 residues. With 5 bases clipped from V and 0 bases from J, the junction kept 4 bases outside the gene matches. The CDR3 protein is CASRRTGDSTDTQYF. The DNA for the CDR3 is TGCGCCAGCAGAAGGACAGGGGATAGCACAGATACGCAGTATTTT.